This T cell receptor beta chain is drawn from a study of cytomegalovirus exposure and HLA in healthy donors. About the research overall: The roughly 700 first-cohort repertoires shared a platform with the approximately 130 validation repertoires, as reported in a later analysis.

The CDR3 extends over 15 amino acids. Germline V gene lookup returns CDR1 MDHEN and CDR2 SYDVKM. V shed 5 bases and J 7 bases; nucleotides not matched to a gene: 9. Only in-frame clones appear in the TCRdb table, and some are missing; sequencing was by immunoSEQ multiplex PCR. The data show over 85,000 clones, with approximately 93% seen just once and about 1.1% held by the top ten. V gene TRBV28 combines with J gene TRBJ2-1; TRBD1 aligns across 9 bases. The clonotype comes from a woman in her 30s in good health and CMV-seropositive. The sample comprised PBMCs. The CDR3 is CASSLPQGARNEQFF. DNA of the CDR3: TGTGCCAGCAGTCTCCCACAGGGGGCGCGGAATGAGCAGTTCTTC.